This T cell receptor (beta chain) was recorded in a study of CD8 T cells in ankylosing spondylitis. Overall study findings and caveats: From matched ankylosing spondylitis synovial fluid, disease-linked clones were reportedly recovered at significantly enriched levels. One TCR beta motif, made up of 7 or 8 highly homologous variants, appeared characteristic of ankylosing spondylitis blood.

Details on this clonotype: Its target is not known.

TCRdb re-called the 5' RACE reads with MiXCR, one entry per CDR3 protein. Here the sample spans some 270,000 distinct CDR3 sequences, about a sixth being singletons. The clonotype was recovered from a male donor with ankylosing spondylitis or in good health (not recorded which). Sequencing used blood, either unsorted or a sorted T cell fraction (not recorded which).

The CDR3 protein is CASSRTSGDYEQYF. In nucleotides, the CDR3 is TGTGCCAGCAGCCGGACTAGCGGCGACTACGAGCAGTACTTC. This sequence joins TRBV7-6 and TRBJ2-7, with 10 bases aligning to TRBD2. Looked up from germline, CDR1 is SGHVS and CDR2 is FNYEAQ. The CDR3 covers 14 residues. After removal of 5 bases from V and 3 bases from J, the junction contained 4 bases not matched to a gene.